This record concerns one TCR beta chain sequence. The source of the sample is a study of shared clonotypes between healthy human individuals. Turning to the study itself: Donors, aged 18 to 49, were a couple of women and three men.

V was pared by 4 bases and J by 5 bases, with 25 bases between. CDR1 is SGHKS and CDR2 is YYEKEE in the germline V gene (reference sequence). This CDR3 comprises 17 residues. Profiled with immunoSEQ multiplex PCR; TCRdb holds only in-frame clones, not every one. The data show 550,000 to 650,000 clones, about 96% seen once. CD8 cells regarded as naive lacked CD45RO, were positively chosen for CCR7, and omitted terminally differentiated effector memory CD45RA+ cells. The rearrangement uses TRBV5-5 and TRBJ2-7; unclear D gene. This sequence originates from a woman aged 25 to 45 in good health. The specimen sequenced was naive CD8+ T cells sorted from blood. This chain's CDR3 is CASSTSPLRLTNDEQYF. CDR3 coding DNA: TGTGCCAGCAGCACGTCCCCCCTTCGGCTAACGAACGACGAGCAGTACTTC.